The 7 T cell receptor beta chains listed next were all sequenced from one sample in a study of T cell clones after liver transplantation. Generated by immunoSEQ multiplex PCR, the TCRdb table keeps only in-frame clones and is missing some. This sample has 85,000 to 110,000 clones, with about 88% found just once. The sequences come from CD4+ T cells from blood, collected approximately 43 months after liver transplant. The receptors shown here come from a human patient who received a liver transplant. The graft donor may have given rise to some T cells.

The chain employs TRBV6-5 and TRBJ1-1; TRBD1 is a possible D gene (6 bases). The CDR3 has 13 residues. The germline CDR1 and CDR2 sequences are MNHEY and SVGAGI. Trimming pared 7 bases from V and 5 bases from J, leaving 14 bases between. The CDR3 loop is CASIAPGTTEAFF. CDR3 DNA: TGTGCCAGCATCGCGCCCGGGACAACTGAAGCTTTCTTT.

V is TRBV28 and J is TRBJ2-3; D uncertain. Germline V gene data show CDR1 as MDHEN and CDR2 as SYDVKM. V shed 6 bases and J shed 0 bases, with 13 bases lying between them. CDR3 size: 15 residues. CDR3 bases: TGTGCCAGCAGAAGCGACCCCCCTAGCACAGATACGCAGTATTTT. This codes for CASRSDPPSTDTQYF.

The rearrangement links TRBV5-5 to TRBJ2-1; no definite D call. V lost 0 bases and J lost 7, with 11 bases in between. Germline V lookup: CDR1 SGHKS, CDR2 YYEKEE (reference sequence). The length of the CDR3 is 14 residues. CDR3 sequence (DNA): TGTGCCAGCAGCTTGGTACCCGTCTCGAATGAGCAGTTCTTC. Residues: CASSLVPVSNEQFF.

The chain uses TRBV5-6 and TRBJ2-2; TRBD2 matches at 15 bases. J lost 5 bases, V lost 5 bases, and 7 bases had no gene match. This CDR3 contains 17 residues. CDR1 and CDR2 from the germline V gene are SGHDT and YYEEEE. DNA for the CDR3: TGTGCCAGCAGTTTCGGACTAGCGGGAGGGGGAACCGGGGAGCTGTTTTTT. As protein: CASSFGLAGGGTGELFF.

This chain uses TRBV7-8 with TRBJ2-1; the D gene is possibly TRBD2 (5 bases). There are 15 residues in the CDR3. V lost 2 bases and J lost 4, with 12 bases in between. The germline V gene encodes CDR1 SGHVS and CDR2 FQNEAQ. CDR3: CASSLSEVGYNEQFF. In nucleotides, the CDR3 is TGTGCCAGCAGCTTATCGGAGGTGGGTTACAATGAGCAGTTCTTC.

The chain links TRBV7-8 to TRBJ2-5; 10 bases are a match to TRBD2. Germline lookup yields CDR1 SGHVS and CDR2 FQNEAQ. This CDR3 region has 15 residues. Germline trimming cut 4 bases from V and 1 base from J; bases unmatched to any gene: 3. This CDR3 reads CASSSSGGVQETQYF. The DNA of the CDR3 is TGTGCCAGCAGCTCTAGCGGGGGAGTCCAAGAGACCCAGTACTTC.

This chain uses TRBV27 with TRBJ2-1, with D uncertain. Trimming stripped 10 bases from V and 7 bases from J, with 20 bases between. Germline lookup yields CDR1 MNHEY and CDR2 SMNVEV (reference sequence). The CDR3 has 14 amino acids. The CDR3 nucleotides are TGTGCCATGCTACGGACGAATGTCGGGAATGAGCAGTTCTTC. Translation: CAMLRTNVGNEQFF.